This T cell receptor (beta chain) was obtained from a study of shared T cell receptors in the human thymus. With 8 bases clipped from V and 1 base from J, the junction kept 12 bases outside the gene matches. Germline V CDR1 and CDR2: SQVTM, ANQGSEA. The CDR3 sequence is 15 residues long. Only in-frame clones appear in the TCRdb table, and some are missing; sequencing was by immunoSEQ multiplex PCR. The table has about 500,000 clones, around 82% seen once; the top ten hold roughly 0.013%. The data also belong to a second study, concerning human thymus T cells. This second report adds: The people who donated were healthy Finnish babies having corrective surgery for congenital heart defects. Thymus tissue for the work was resected from patients undergoing corrective heart surgery. Overlap was high between thymic repertoires from unrelated individuals, as reported in related research.

Sequenced sample: thymocytes. The TCR was taken from a boy younger than two with a congenital heart defect. The J gene is TRBJ1-1, the V gene TRBV29-1; TRBD1 matches 8 bases. The DNA for the CDR3 is TGCAGCATCCTGGGCGGGGGACAGGCGAACACTGAAGCTTTCTTT. Translating gives CSILGGGQANTEAFF.